The 28 T cell receptor beta chains below were found in one sample sequenced in a study of cytomegalovirus exposure and HLA in healthy donors. TCRdb's table, derived via immunoSEQ multiplex PCR, lists solely in-frame clones and lacks some. The table shows roughly 330,000 clones, with 75% to 90% occurring only once. Source material: PBMCs. The receptors derive from a woman in her 30s in good health and CMV-seropositive.

This sequence joins TRBV6-5 and TRBJ2-7, with D possibly being TRBD2 (6 bases). Trimming shortened V by 8 bases and J by 0 bases, and 11 bases separated the two germline ends. Germline CDR1 MNHEY, CDR2 SVGAGI. The CDR3 covers 13 residues. CDR3: CASFGGSSYEQYF. As DNA, the CDR3 is TGTGCCAGCTTTGGGGGGAGCTCCTACGAGCAGTACTTC.

The chain employs TRBV2 and TRBJ1-2; D not certain. This CDR3 is built from 13 residues. Trimming pared 4 bases from V and 4 bases from J, leaving 10 bases between. Germline assignment: CDR1 SNHLY and CDR2 FYNNEI. CDR3 loop: CASSGRTVYGYTF. CDR3 DNA sequence: TGTGCCAGCAGTGGGAGGACGGTCTATGGCTACACCTTC.

This sequence joins TRBV6-5 and TRBJ2-2; the match to TRBD2 covers 10 bases. The V gene end was trimmed by 6 bases and the J gene end by 6 bases; junction bases not matched to a gene: 7. The germline CDR1 and CDR2 sequences are MNHEY and SVGAGI. CDR3 length: 15 amino acids. This CDR3 reads CASRKKRGGPGELFF. CDR3 in DNA: TGTGCCAGCAGGAAGAAGCGGGGGGGCCCCGGGGAGCTGTTTTTT.

V gene TRBV23-1 combines with J gene TRBJ1-5, with D uncertain. TRBV23-1 is marked as an open reading frame, function uncertain. The CDR3 totals 18 residues. Trimming shortened V by 0 bases and J by 0 bases, and 15 bases separated the two germline ends. CDR3 amino acids: CASSQSWRNYNSNQPQHF. The CDR3 DNA is TGCGCCAGCAGTCAATCGTGGAGGAATTATAATAGCAATCAGCCCCAGCATTTT.

The chain carries TRBV28 and TRBJ2-7; 10 bases map to TRBD2. Looked up from germline, CDR1 is MDHEN and CDR2 is SYDVKM. This CDR3 is 15 amino acids long. The V gene end was trimmed by 6 bases and the J gene end by 3 bases; junction bases not matched to a gene: 8. Here the CDR3 DNA reads TGTGCCAGCAGAAGTACCGGGACTAGCGTCTACGAGCAGTACTTC. It codes for CASRSTGTSVYEQYF.

J is TRBJ2-2 and V is TRBV27, with 8 bases fitting TRBD2. The V segment lost 10 bases and the J segment 7 bases; nucleotides outside the gene matches: 14. The CDR3 contains 15 residues. The V gene's germline CDR1 is MNHEY and CDR2 SMNVEV (reference sequence). The chain's CDR3 is CAIPPERGTDGELFF. DNA of the CDR3: TGTGCCATTCCTCCCGAGCGGGGGACGGACGGGGAGCTGTTTTTT.

The chain recombines TRBV29-1 with TRBJ2-5; no clear D gene. This CDR3 region has 12 residues. The V and J ends lost 2 bases and 0 bases respectively, with 4 bases between them. Germline V gives CDR1 SQVTM, CDR2 ANQGSEA. The CDR3 loop reads CSVERNQETQYF. The CDR3 region has the DNA TGCAGCGTTGAAAGGAACCAAGAGACCCAGTACTTC.

V gene TRBV7-2 combines with J gene TRBJ2-2, with 7 nucleotides matching TRBD2. The germline V gene encodes CDR1 SGHTA and CDR2 FQGNSA. This CDR3 has 16 amino acids. V shed 1 base, J shed 1 base, and the junction held 3 bases outside the gene matches. The CDR3 sequence is CASSLDGGGNTGELFF. CDR3 in DNA: TGTGCCAGCAGCTTAGACGGCGGGGGGAACACCGGGGAGCTGTTTTTT.

The V and J genes are TRBV30 and TRBJ2-7, with D unclear. The CDR3 runs 12 residues. Germline CDR1 GTSNPN, CDR2 SVGIG (reference sequence). V was pared by 8 bases and J by 5 bases, with 16 bases between. CDR3 sequence: CAASSGRHEQYF. CDR3 DNA sequence: TGTGCCGCCTCATCGGGTCGCCACGAGCAGTACTTC.

The chain combines TRBV28 with TRBJ2-1; 7 bases match TRBD2. The trim removed 5 bases at V and 4 bases at J, leaving 2 bases unmatched. The CDR3 spans 13 residues. Germline-derived CDR1 and CDR2 are MDHEN and SYDVKM. CDR3 loop: CASSLAEYNEQFF. Written as DNA, the CDR3 is TGTGCCAGCAGTCTAGCGGAGTACAATGAGCAGTTCTTC.

This clone was found a few times. In DNA, the CDR3 is TGTGCCAGCAGTTCCAGCGACAGAGCCTACGAGCAGTACTTC. Residues: CASSSSDRAYEQYF. J is TRBJ2-7 and V is TRBV27, with D tentatively TRBD1 (5 bases). The CDR3 sequence is 14 residues long. Germline loops: CDR1 MNHEY, CDR2 SMNVEV (reference sequence). Between the trimmed V and J ends, which lost 4 bases and 2 bases, there was a span of 12 bases.

The chain uses TRBV4-3 and TRBJ1-4, with a weak D call TRBD1 (6 bases). The CDR3 spans 15 residues. CDR1 is LGHNA, CDR2 YSLEER, per germline. Deletions cut 3 bases from V and 5 bases from J, with 13 bases between. This chain's CDR3 is CASSHPQGGNEKLFF. CDR3 nucleotide sequence: TGCGCCAGCAGCCACCCACAGGGAGGGAATGAAAAACTGTTTTTT.

The rearrangement links TRBV4-1 to TRBJ2-7; D is uncertain. The CDR3 is 15 residues long. With 4 bases removed from V and 1 base from J, the gap between germline ends came to 14 bases. Germline V gives CDR1 MGHRA, CDR2 YSYEKL. In DNA, the CDR3 is TGCGCCAGCAGCCCCCGAGCGACCGCTTCCTACGAGCAGTACTTC. It yields the protein CASSPRATASYEQYF.

V usage is TRBV2 and J usage is TRBJ2-7; D is possibly TRBD1 (5 bases). The germline V gene has CDR1 SNHLY and CDR2 FYNNEI. Deletions cut 2 bases from V and 3 bases from J, with 8 bases between. The CDR3 totals 13 residues. The CDR3 region has the DNA TGTGCCAGCAGTGAAAGGGGAAACTACGAGCAGTACTTC. This translates into CASSERGNYEQYF.

This sequence joins TRBV9 and TRBJ2-3; a weak D match, TRBD2 (6 bases). Trimming removed 2 bases at V and 0 bases at J, with 16 bases between. Germline assignment: CDR1 SGDLS and CDR2 YYNGEE. The CDR3 is 17 residues long. The CDR3 sequence is CASSVAGPIRSTDTQYF. The CDR3 DNA reads as TGTGCCAGCAGCGTGGCGGGGCCCATCAGGAGCACAGATACGCAGTATTTT.

The rearrangement joins TRBV7-6 to TRBJ2-3, with 11 bases aligning to TRBD2. The V and J ends lost 0 bases and 2 bases, in that order; junction bases with no gene match: 4. This CDR3 has 17 amino acids. Germline V CDR1 and CDR2: SGHVS, FNYEAQ. The CDR3 DNA sequence: TGTGCCAGCAGCTTAGCCCCTAGCGGGGGGCCCACAGATACGCAGTATTTT. Encoded protein: CASSLAPSGGPTDTQYF.

V and J are TRBV9 and TRBJ2-1; D possibly corresponds to TRBD1 (6 bases). CDR3 size: 15 residues. Per the germline V gene, CDR1 is SGDLS and CDR2 is YYNGEE. Trimming removed 0 bases at V and 4 bases at J, with 11 bases between. CDR3 amino acids: CASSVEGQTYNEQFF. The CDR3 DNA reads as TGTGCCAGCAGCGTAGAGGGACAAACTTACAATGAGCAGTTCTTC.

This clone is a singleton in its sample. The chain is built from TRBV18 and TRBJ1-4, with D possibly matching TRBD1 (5 bases). This CDR3 has 15 amino acids. The V gene's germline CDR1 is KGHSH and CDR2 LQKENI. V gave up 1 base and J gave up 1 base, with 7 bases separating them. The CDR3 loop reads CASSPRTGTNEKLFF. CDR3 DNA: TGTGCCAGCTCACCACGCACAGGAACTAATGAAAAACTGTTTTTT.

The chain couples TRBV5-6 to TRBJ2-1; 11 bases match TRBD2. The CDR3 covers 17 residues. J was trimmed by 3 bases and V by 4 bases; bases with no gene match: 9. The germline gives CDR1 SGHDT, CDR2 YYEEEE. The CDR3 spells CASSPGLAGGYYNEQFF. DNA for the CDR3: TGTGCCAGCAGCCCTGGGCTAGCGGGAGGCTACTACAATGAGCAGTTCTTC.

This chain joins TRBV4-3 and TRBJ2-5, with 8 nucleotides matching TRBD2. V gave up 0 bases and J gave up 4 bases; unmatched junction bases: 4. This CDR3 has 15 residues. Germline V lookup: CDR1 LGHNA, CDR2 YSLEER. The CDR3 here is CASSQEPGGGETQYF. The CDR3 nucleotides are TGCGCCAGCAGCCAAGAACCGGGAGGGGGAGAGACCCAGTACTTC.

This chain uses TRBV4-1 with TRBJ2-5; TRBD1 agrees at 8 bases. There are 13 residues in the CDR3. V shed 4 bases, J shed 5 bases, and the junction held 3 bases outside the gene matches. Per germline, CDR1 MGHRA and CDR2 YSYEKL. CDR3 protein: CASSLRTGETQYF. The CDR3 DNA reads TGCGCCAGCAGCCTGCGGACAGGGGAGACCCAGTACTTC.

The J gene is TRBJ1-2, the V gene TRBV6-5; no clear D. Germline CDR1 is MNHEY and CDR2 is SVGAGI. Trimming left V 7 bases short and J 6 bases short, with 12 bases between. CDR3 length: 12 residues. The CDR3 here is CASTDRTHGYTF. CDR3 sequence (DNA): TGTGCCAGCACCGATAGAACGCATGGCTACACCTTC.

About this clone itself: This CDR3 is also generated by other DNA sequences in the sample. V is TRBV5-6 and J is TRBJ2-7; D gene unclear. This CDR3 region has 11 residues. The ends were cut back, 1 base at V and 6 bases at J, with 5 bases in the middle. Germline-derived CDR1 and CDR2 are SGHDT and YYEEEE. This chain's CDR3 is CASSLFGEQYF. Written as DNA, the CDR3 is TGTGCCAGCAGCTTGTTTGGCGAGCAGTACTTC.

The rearrangement links TRBV9 to TRBJ2-1; perhaps D is TRBD1 or TRBD2 (5 bases each). CDR3 length: 17 amino acids. V lost 4 bases and J 2 bases, leaving 19 bases between the germline ends. Germline values: CDR1 SGDLS, CDR2 YYNGEE. The CDR3 loop reads CASSRDVGPAPYNEQFF. For the CDR3, the DNA is TGTGCCAGCAGCCGGGACGTTGGGCCGGCCCCCTACAATGAGCAGTTCTTC.

The sample holds a few counts of this clone. This sequence joins TRBV6-4 and TRBJ2-1; the D gene is possibly TRBD1 (6 bases). V lost 0 bases and J lost 7, with 10 bases in between. Germline lookup yields CDR1 MRHNA and CDR2 SNTAGT. CDR3 length: 14 residues. The CDR3 here is CASSDSQGANEQFF. Written as DNA, the CDR3 is TGTGCCAGCAGTGACTCACAGGGAGCTAATGAGCAGTTCTTC.

The chain recombines TRBV27 with TRBJ1-1, with TRBD1 matching over 7 bases. CDR1 is MNHEY and CDR2 is SMNVEV in the germline V gene (reference sequence). After removal of 6 bases from V and 0 bases from J, the junction contained 10 bases not matched to a gene. CDR3 length: 16 amino acids. The CDR3 spells CASSRDRALMNTEAFF. DNA for the CDR3: TGTGCCAGCAGCCGTGACAGGGCCCTAATGAACACTGAAGCTTTCTTT.

This chain joins TRBV7-3 and TRBJ2-6; 8 bases match TRBD1. CDR3 size: 18 residues. Trimming removed 6 bases from V and 2 bases from J; junction bases left unmatched: 12. Looked up from germline, CDR1 is SGHTA and CDR2 is FQGTGA. The DNA for the CDR3 is TGTGCCAGCAGTGACCAGGGGGCGGGTCTTACTGGGGCCAACGTCCTGACTTTC. This encodes CASSDQGAGLTGANVLTF. Full variable domain (missing parts from reference TRBV7-3 and TRBJ2-6): GAGVSQTPSNKVTEKGKYVELRCDPISGHTALYWYRQSLGQGPEFLIYFQGTGAADDSGLPNDRFFAVRPEGSVSTLKIQRTERGDSAVYLCASSDQGAGLTGANVLTFGAGSRLTVL.

The J gene is TRBJ2-5, the V gene TRBV7-6, with TRBD2 as a possible D gene (5 bases). The CDR3 extends over 14 amino acids. Germline CDR1 SGHVS, CDR2 FNYEAQ. V was trimmed by 5 bases and J by 5 bases, leaving 15 bases between them. The CDR3 loop reads CASSRRGSGETQYF. The CDR3 DNA reads as TGTGCCAGCAGCCGAAGAGGGTCGGGGGAGACCCAGTACTTC.